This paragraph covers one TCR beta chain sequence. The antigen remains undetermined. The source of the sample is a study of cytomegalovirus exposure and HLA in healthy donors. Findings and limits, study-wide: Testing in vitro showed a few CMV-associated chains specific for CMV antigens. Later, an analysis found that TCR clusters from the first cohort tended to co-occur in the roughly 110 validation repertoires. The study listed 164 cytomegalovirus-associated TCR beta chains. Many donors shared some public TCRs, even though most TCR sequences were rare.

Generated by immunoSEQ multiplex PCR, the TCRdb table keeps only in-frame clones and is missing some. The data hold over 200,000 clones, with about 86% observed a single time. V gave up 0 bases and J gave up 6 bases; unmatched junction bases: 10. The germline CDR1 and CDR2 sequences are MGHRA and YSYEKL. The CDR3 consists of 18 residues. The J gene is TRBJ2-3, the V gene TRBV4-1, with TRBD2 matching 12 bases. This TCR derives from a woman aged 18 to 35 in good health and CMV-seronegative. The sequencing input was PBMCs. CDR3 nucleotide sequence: TGCGCCAGCAGCCAAGAATTATCTAGCGGGAGGGCCAAGGATACGCAGTATTTT. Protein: CASSQELSSGRAKDTQYF.